A single sample is the source of the 7 T cell receptor beta chains below, sequenced in a study of cytomegalovirus exposure and HLA in healthy donors. The PCR used 60 Vbeta and 13 Jbeta primers. Here immunoSEQ multiplex PCR was the method, and the copy in TCRdb shows in-frame clones only, minus some. In the table there are 150,000 or so clones, roughly 80% of which are singletons. Material for sequencing was PBMCs. The receptors shown here come from a woman aged 40 to 50 in good health and CMV-seropositive.

V usage is TRBV29-1 and J usage is TRBJ2-3, with D perhaps matching TRBD1 (5 bases). Trimming removed 1 base from V and 2 bases from J, with 10 bases in between. There are 14 residues in the CDR3. In germline, CDR1 is SQVTM, CDR2 ANQGSEA. This CDR3 reads CSVEGGATTDTQYF. As DNA, the CDR3 is TGCAGCGTTGAAGGTGGGGCTACCACAGATACGCAGTATTTT.

The chain carries TRBV9 and TRBJ2-6; D is undetermined. The V gene's germline CDR1 is SGDLS and CDR2 YYNGEE. Trimming removed 3 bases at V and 0 bases at J, with 22 bases between. This CDR3 spans 20 amino acids. CDR3 protein: CASSGELNRLKVSGANVLTF. CDR3 DNA sequence: TGTGCCAGCAGCGGAGAACTCAACCGCTTAAAAGTCTCTGGGGCCAACGTCCTGACTTTC.

This clone was detected a few times. The V gene is TRBV28, the J gene TRBJ2-5, with 8 nucleotides matching TRBD1. The CDR3 runs to 15 residues. Germline assignment: CDR1 MDHEN and CDR2 SYDVKM. Trimming took 4 bases from V and 7 from J; bases not matched to a gene: 11. CDR3 in DNA: TGTGCCAGCAGTTACCCTGCCGGGACAGGTGGGACCCAGTACTTC. This sequence encodes CASSYPAGTGGTQYF. The full variable domain, its missing parts supplied by reference TRBV28 and TRBJ2-5, is DVKVTQSSRYLVKRTGEKVFLECVQDMDHENMFWYRQDPGLGLRLIYFSYDVKMKEKGDIPEGYSVSREKKERFSLILESASTNQTSMYLCASSYPAGTGGTQYFGPGTRLLVL.

CDR3 coding DNA: TGTGCCAGCAGCTTAATTGGCCGGCCGGACAGGGTGAATGAGCAGTTCTTC. Translated, it gives CASSLIGRPDRVNEQFF. The V call is TRBV7-9, the J call TRBJ2-1; 8 bases are a match to TRBD1. Trimming took 2 bases from V and 7 from J; bases not matched to a gene: 13. There are 17 residues in the CDR3. CDR1 SEHNR and CDR2 FQNEAQ come from the germline V gene (reference sequence).

The rearrangement links TRBV6-1 to TRBJ1-4, with D possibly being TRBD1 (6 bases). Deletions cut 6 bases from V and 8 bases from J, with 10 bases between. The length of the CDR3 is 12 residues. Germline CDR1 reads MNHNS; CDR2 reads SASEGT. The CDR3 DNA reads TGTGCCAGCAGGGACAGCGCAGAAAAACTGTTTTTT. Protein sequence: CASRDSAEKLFF.

V and J are TRBV27 and TRBJ2-7; no clear D gene. Germline CDR1 and CDR2: MNHEY and SMNVEV (reference sequence). Between the trimmed V and J ends, which lost 6 bases and 4 bases, there was a span of 16 bases. The CDR3 runs 14 residues. In DNA, the CDR3 is TGTGCCAGCAGCATCGACAAAAATGCATACGAGCAGTACTTC. Translating it yields CASSIDKNAYEQYF.

The chain combines TRBV12-1 with TRBJ2-5; TRBD2 is the table's D call, not checked against the DNA. TRBV12-1 is deemed a pseudogene. The CDR3 covers 16 residues. The CDR3 DNA reads as TGTGCCAGCAGCAAGGGACTAGTAGTACTCGGGGAGACCCAGTACTTC. This codes for CASSKGLVVLGETQYF.